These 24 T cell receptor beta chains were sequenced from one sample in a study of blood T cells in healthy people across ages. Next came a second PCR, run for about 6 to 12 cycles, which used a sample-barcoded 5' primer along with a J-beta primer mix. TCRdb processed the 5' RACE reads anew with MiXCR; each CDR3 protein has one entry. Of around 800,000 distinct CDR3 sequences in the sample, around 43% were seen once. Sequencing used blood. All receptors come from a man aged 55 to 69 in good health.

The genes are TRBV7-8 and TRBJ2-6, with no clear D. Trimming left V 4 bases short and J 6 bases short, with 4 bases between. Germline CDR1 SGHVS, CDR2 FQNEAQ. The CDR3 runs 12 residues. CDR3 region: CASSSLANVLTF. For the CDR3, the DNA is TGTGCCAGCAGCTCTTTGGCCAACGTCCTGACTTTC.

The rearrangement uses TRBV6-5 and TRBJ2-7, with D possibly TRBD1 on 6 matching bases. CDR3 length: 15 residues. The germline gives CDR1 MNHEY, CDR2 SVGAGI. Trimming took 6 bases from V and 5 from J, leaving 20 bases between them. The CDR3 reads CASRAQGHYLHEQYF. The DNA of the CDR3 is TGTGCCAGCAGAGCCCAGGGACATTACTTACACGAGCAGTACTTC.

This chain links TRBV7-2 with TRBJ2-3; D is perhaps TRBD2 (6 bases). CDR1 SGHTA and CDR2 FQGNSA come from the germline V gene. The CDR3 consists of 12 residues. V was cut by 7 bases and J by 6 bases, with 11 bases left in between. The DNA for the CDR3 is TGTGCCAGCATGAGACTAGGGGATACGCAGTATTTT. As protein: CASMRLGDTQYF.

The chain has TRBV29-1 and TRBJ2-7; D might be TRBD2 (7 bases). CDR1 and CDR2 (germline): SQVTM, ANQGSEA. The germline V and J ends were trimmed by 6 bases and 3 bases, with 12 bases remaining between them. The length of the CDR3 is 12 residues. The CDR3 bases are TGCAGCGTGGGGGGGGCAGGCTACGAGCAGTACTTC. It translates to CSVGGAGYEQYF.

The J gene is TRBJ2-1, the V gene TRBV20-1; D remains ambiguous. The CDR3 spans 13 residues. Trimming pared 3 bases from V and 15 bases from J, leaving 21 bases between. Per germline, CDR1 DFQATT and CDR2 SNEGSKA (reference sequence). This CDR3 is CSASARIGWGRFF. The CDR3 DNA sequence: TGCAGTGCTAGCGCACGTATTGGATGGGGTCGGTTCTTC.

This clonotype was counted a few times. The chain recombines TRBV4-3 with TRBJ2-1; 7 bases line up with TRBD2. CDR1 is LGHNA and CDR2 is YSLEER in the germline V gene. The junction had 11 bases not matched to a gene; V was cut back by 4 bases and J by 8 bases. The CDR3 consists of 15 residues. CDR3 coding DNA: TGCGCCAGCAGCCGAACTCGCTCGCGGGGGTATGAGCAGTTCTTC. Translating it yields CASSRTRSRGYEQFF.

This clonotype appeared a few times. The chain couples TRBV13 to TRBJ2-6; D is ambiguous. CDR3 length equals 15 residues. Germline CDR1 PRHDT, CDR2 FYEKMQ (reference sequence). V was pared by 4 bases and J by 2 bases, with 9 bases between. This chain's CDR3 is CASSSWVAGANVLTF. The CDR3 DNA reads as TGTGCCAGCAGCTCCTGGGTCGCTGGGGCCAACGTCCTGACTTTC.

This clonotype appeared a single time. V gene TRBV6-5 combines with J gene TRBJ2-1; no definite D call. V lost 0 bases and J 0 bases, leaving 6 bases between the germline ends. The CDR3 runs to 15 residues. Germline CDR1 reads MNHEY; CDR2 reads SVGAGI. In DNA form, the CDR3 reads TGTGCCAGCAGTTACTCGGATGGCTCCTACAATGAGCAGTTCTTC. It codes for CASSYSDGSYNEQFF.

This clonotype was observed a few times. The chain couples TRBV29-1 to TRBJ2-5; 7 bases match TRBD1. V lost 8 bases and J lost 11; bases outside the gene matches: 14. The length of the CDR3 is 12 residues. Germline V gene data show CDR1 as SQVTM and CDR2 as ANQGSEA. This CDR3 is CSPRQGVNEQYF. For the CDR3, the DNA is TGCAGCCCCCGACAGGGCGTTAATGAGCAGTACTTC.

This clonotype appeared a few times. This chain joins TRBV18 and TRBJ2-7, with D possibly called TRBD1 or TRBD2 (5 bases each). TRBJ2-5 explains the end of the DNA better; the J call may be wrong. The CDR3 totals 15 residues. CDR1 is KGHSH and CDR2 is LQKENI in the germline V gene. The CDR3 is CASSGTGLRRETQYF. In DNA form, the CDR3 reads TGTGCCAGCTCAGGGACGGGCCTTCGGCGGGAGACCCAGTACTTC.

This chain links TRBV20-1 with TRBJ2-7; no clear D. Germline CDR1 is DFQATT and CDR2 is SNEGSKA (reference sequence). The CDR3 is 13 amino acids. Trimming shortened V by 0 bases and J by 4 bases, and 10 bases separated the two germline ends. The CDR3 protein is CSAREAATYEQYF. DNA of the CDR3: TGCAGTGCTAGAGAAGCTGCGACGTACGAGCAGTACTTC.

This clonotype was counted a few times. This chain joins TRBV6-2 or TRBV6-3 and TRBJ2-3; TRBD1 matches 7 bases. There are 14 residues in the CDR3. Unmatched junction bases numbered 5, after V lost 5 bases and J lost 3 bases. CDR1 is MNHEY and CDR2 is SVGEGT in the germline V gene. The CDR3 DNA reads TGTGCCAGCAGTCGGAGACAGGGAACAGATACGCAGTATTTT. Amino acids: CASSRRQGTDTQYF.

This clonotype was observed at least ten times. This chain's CDR3 is CASREGQGTDTQYF. In DNA, the CDR3 is TGCGCCAGCAGGGAGGGACAGGGGACAGATACGCAGTATTTT. This chain links TRBV5-1 with TRBJ2-3; the match to TRBD1 covers 10 bases. The CDR3 is 14 amino acids. V was pared by 5 bases and J by 3 bases, with 3 bases of the junction left unmatched. Germline-derived CDR1 and CDR2 are SGHRS and YFSETQ.

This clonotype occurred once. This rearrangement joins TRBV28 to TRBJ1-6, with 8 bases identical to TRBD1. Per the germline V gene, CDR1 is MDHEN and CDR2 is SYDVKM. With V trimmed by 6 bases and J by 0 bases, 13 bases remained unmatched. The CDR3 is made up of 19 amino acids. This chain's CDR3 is CASRSLLDRGSSYNSPLHF. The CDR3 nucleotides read TGTGCCAGCAGGTCATTACTCGACAGGGGTAGCTCCTATAATTCACCCCTCCACTTT.

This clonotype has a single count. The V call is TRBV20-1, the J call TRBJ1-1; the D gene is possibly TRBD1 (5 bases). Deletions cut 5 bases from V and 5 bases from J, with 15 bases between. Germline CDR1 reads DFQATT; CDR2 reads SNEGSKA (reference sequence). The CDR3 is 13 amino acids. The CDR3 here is CSAVQFGGTEAFF. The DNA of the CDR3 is TGCAGTGCTGTTCAATTCGGGGGGACTGAAGCTTTCTTT.

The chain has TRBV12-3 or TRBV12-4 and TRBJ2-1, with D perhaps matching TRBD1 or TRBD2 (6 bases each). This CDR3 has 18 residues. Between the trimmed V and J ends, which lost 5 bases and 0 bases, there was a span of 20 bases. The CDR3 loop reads CASSNPMGGKGSYNEQFF. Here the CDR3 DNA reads TGTGCCAGCAGTAACCCCATGGGGGGCAAGGGCTCCTACAATGAGCAGTTCTTC.

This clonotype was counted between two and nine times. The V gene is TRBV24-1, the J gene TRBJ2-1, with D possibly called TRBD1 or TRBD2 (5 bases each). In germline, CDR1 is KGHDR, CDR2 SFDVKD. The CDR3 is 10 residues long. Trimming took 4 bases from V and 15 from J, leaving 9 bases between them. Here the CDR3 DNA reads TGTGCCACCAGTGACGAGGGGATGTTCTTC. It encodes CATSDEGMFF.

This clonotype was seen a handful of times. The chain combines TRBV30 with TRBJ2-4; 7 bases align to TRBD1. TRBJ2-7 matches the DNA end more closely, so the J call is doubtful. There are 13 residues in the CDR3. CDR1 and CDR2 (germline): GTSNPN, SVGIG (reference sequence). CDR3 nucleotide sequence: TGTGCCTGGAGTGTCGGGACAGCCTACGAGCAGTACTTC. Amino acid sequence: CAWSVGTAYEQYF.

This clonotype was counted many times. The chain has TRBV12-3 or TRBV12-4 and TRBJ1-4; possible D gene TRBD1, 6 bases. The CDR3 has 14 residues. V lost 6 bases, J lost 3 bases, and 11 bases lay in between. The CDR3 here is CASSQGGSNEKLFF. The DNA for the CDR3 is TGTGCCAGCAGCCAAGGGGGGTCTAATGAAAAACTGTTTTTT.

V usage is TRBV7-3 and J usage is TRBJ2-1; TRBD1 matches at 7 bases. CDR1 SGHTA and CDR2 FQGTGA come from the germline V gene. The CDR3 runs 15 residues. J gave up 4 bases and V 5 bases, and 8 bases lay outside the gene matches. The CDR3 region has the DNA TGTGCCAGCAGCCGTCTAGGGGGCGAATACAATGAGCAGTTCTTC. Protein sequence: CASSRLGGEYNEQFF.

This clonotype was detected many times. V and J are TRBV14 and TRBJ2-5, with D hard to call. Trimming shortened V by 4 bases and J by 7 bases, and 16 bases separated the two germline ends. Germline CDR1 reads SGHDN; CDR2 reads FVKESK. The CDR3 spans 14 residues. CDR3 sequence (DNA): TGTGCCAGCAGCCCAAGTATACTGCGCGGGACCCAGTACTTC. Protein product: CASSPSILRGTQYF.

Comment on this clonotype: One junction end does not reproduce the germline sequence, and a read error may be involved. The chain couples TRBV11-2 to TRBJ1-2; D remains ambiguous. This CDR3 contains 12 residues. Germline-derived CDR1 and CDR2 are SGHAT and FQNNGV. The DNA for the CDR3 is TGTGCCAACAGCTTAGAGAGTTATGGCTACACCTTC. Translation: CANSLESYGYTF.

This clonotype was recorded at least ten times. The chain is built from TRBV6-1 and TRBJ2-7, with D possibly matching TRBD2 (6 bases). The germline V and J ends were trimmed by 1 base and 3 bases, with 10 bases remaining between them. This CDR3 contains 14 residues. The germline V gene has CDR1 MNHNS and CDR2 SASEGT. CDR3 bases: TGTGCCAGCAGTGAAGTCGGGACTCGCTACGAGCAGTACTTC. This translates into CASSEVGTRYEQYF.

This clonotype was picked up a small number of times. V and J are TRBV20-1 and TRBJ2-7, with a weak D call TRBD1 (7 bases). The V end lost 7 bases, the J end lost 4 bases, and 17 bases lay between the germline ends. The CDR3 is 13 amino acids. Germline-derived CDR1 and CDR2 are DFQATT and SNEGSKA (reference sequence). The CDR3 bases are TGCAGTGAGAAAAGGCAGGGGGGATACGAGCAGTACTTC. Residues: CSEKRQGGYEQYF.